These 11 T cell receptor beta chains were all obtained from the same sample, sequenced in a study of T cells in Graves' hyperthyroidism and ophthalmopathy. Researchers amplified the TCR beta CDR3 regions from RNA transcripts. HTBI primers drove first-round RT-PCR of the TCR CDR3. TCRdb re-called the multiplex PCR reads through MiXCR, storing one row per CDR3 protein. The data contain around 360,000 distinct CDR3 sequences, around 15% of them singletons. Sequencing used blood. All receptors derive from a woman aged 55-75 years with Graves' ophthalmopathy.

The chain carries TRBV6-6 and TRBJ2-7, with 9 bases lining up with TRBD2. Germline V gives CDR1 MNHNY, CDR2 SVGAGI (reference sequence). This CDR3 contains 16 residues. The J segment lost 2 bases and the V segment lost 0 bases, leaving 5 bases of the junction unmatched. As DNA, the CDR3 is TGTGCCAGCAGTTACTCGTCTAGCGGGGTCACCTACGAGCAGTACTTC. The encoded protein is CASSYSSSGVTYEQYF.

This clonotype was detected ten times or more. V and J are TRBV3-1 and TRBJ2-3, with D possibly matching TRBD2 (5 bases). Germline CDR1 reads LGHDT; CDR2 reads YNNKEL (reference sequence). This CDR3 has 14 residues. V lost 4 bases and J lost 8, with 16 bases in between. The CDR3 nucleotides are TGTGCCAGCAGCCCCCGGACTGTTCGGGGTACGCAGTATTTT. This translates into CASSPRTVRGTQYF.

This chain links TRBV29-1 with TRBJ2-4, with D tentatively TRBD1 (5 bases). CDR1 SQVTM and CDR2 ANQGSEA come from the germline V gene. The CDR3 is 13 residues long. V dropped 8 bases and J dropped 1 base, with 12 bases sitting between them. The CDR3 nucleotides read TGCAGCTCACCAGCAGGGGCCAAAAACATTCAGTACTTC. This gives the protein CSSPAGAKNIQYF.

The chain couples TRBV28 to TRBJ2-7, with 12 positions matching TRBD2. CDR1 and CDR2 (germline): MDHEN, SYDVKM. The length of the CDR3 is 16 residues. V shed 3 bases, J shed 6 bases, and the junction held 9 bases outside the gene matches. The CDR3 bases are TGTGCCAGCAGTTTCTCTAGCGGGAGGGCCTTCTCCGAGCAGTACTTC. This gives the protein CASSFSSGRAFSEQYF.

This clonotype was observed at least ten times. The chain uses TRBV20-1 and TRBJ2-5; 10 bases line up with TRBD1. Germline assignment: CDR1 DFQATT and CDR2 SNEGSKA (reference sequence). There are 14 residues in the CDR3. V gave up 3 bases and J gave up 2 bases; unmatched junction bases: 3. For the CDR3, the DNA is TGCAGTGCTAGGACAGGGGGCTTACAAGAGACCCAGTACTTC. Its translation is CSARTGGLQETQYF.

The sample holds a few counts of this clonotype. The chain combines TRBV6-1 with TRBJ1-1; TRBD1 might be the D (5 bases). V gave up 2 bases and J gave up 4 bases, with 20 bases separating them. Germline assignment: CDR1 MNHNS and CDR2 SASEGT. This CDR3 contains 17 residues. The CDR3 DNA follows: TGTGCCAGCAGTGAACCGATGGGTCTTCCAAGGGGCACTGAAGCTTTCTTT. Translated: CASSEPMGLPRGTEAFF.

The V call is TRBV27, the J call TRBJ2-1, with TRBD2 matching over 7 bases. This CDR3 spans 15 amino acids. J lost 8 bases, V lost 5 bases, and 12 bases had no gene match. Per germline, CDR1 MNHEY and CDR2 SMNVEV (reference sequence). The CDR3 coding sequence is TGTGCCAGCAGTGGCCGGGACTACGGTTTGGATGAGCAGTTCTTC. Protein product: CASSGRDYGLDEQFF.

This clonotype has ten or more counts. This rearrangement joins TRBV28 to TRBJ1-4, with 12 bases fitting TRBD1. The CDR3 has 16 amino acids. Germline loops: CDR1 MDHEN, CDR2 SYDVKM. V gave up 6 bases and J gave up 3 bases; unmatched junction bases: 5. CDR3 amino acids: CASSLGQGAANEKLFF. The CDR3 bases are TGTGCCAGCAGCTTGGGACAGGGGGCGGCTAATGAAAAACTGTTTTTT.

This clonotype has a count of ten or more. The gene calls are TRBV7-2 and TRBJ2-1; D is unresolved. V lost 0 bases to trimming and J lost 5 bases, with 11 bases between them. This CDR3 comprises 15 residues. CDR1 and CDR2 (germline): SGHTA, FQGNSA. In nucleotides, the CDR3 is TGTGCCAGCAGCTTAGCGGGCAGCCGAAACAATGAGCAGTTCTTC. Translating gives CASSLAGSRNNEQFF.

This sequence joins TRBV9 and TRBJ1-1; TRBD1 matches at 8 bases. V was pared by 3 bases and J by 9 bases, with 7 bases of the junction left unmatched. The germline V gene has CDR1 SGDLS and CDR2 YYNGEE. This CDR3 contains 13 residues. The CDR3 DNA is TGTGCCAGCAGCGACAGGGGGAGGACTAAAGCTTTCTTT. Its translation: CASSDRGRTKAFF.

This clonotype was detected many times. The V call is TRBV20-1, the J call TRBJ2-5; D perhaps matches TRBD2 (5 bases). Trimming removed 6 bases from V and 5 bases from J, with 19 bases in between. Germline V gene data show CDR1 as DFQATT and CDR2 as SNEGSKA (reference sequence). This CDR3 spans 14 amino acids. This CDR3 is CSAHELGSGETQYF. DNA for the CDR3: TGCAGTGCGCATGAATTAGGGAGTGGGGAGACCCAGTACTTC.